The 5 T cell receptor beta chains in this list originate from one sample, sequenced in a study of ipilimumab plus nivolumab after autologous stem cell transplantation. Libraries were prepared by immunoSEQ multiplex PCR; TCRdb keeps only in-frame clonotypes and omits some of them. The sample includes about 9,200 clones, roughly 69% seen only once; the top ten take less than 20%. This specimen consisted of PBMCs, obtained in a trial of ipilimumab plus nivolumab as post-transplant consolidation. The source is a female donor with multiple myeloma.

This clone is termed large. The chain uses TRBV2 and TRBJ2-7; D uncertain. In germline, CDR1 is SNHLY, CDR2 FYNNEI. Between the trimmed V and J ends, which lost 2 bases and 4 bases, there was a span of 6 bases. This CDR3 is 12 amino acids long. The CDR3 here is CASSESNYEQYF. The CDR3 DNA follows: TGTGCCAGCAGTGAAAGTAATTACGAGCAGTACTTC.

The chain is built from TRBV29-1 and TRBJ1-2; D unclear. V dropped 3 bases and J dropped 0 bases, with 11 bases sitting between them. Germline values: CDR1 SQVTM, CDR2 ANQGSEA. The CDR3 extends over 14 amino acids. The CDR3: CSVDAAQANYGYTF. The CDR3 DNA reads as TGCAGCGTTGATGCGGCCCAAGCTAACTATGGCTACACCTTC.

This clone showed up just once. CDR3 in DNA: TGTGCCAGCAGTTACTCCGCCACAGGGGCCCAGCCCCAGCATTTT. This sequence encodes CASSYSATGAQPQHF. The chain couples TRBV6-5 to TRBJ1-5; 7 positions agree with TRBD1. The CDR3 runs to 15 residues. Germline CDR1 MNHEY, CDR2 SVGAGI. V lost 0 bases, J lost 7 bases, and 6 bases stayed unmatched.

This chain uses TRBV19 with TRBJ2-3; 9 nucleotides align to TRBD2. Trimming removed 2 bases from V and 4 bases from J; junction bases left unmatched: 10. This CDR3 contains 17 residues. Germline CDR1 is LNHDA and CDR2 is SQIVND (reference sequence). DNA of the CDR3: TGTGCCAGTAGTATATCCTATCTAGCGGGAAATTCAGATACGCAGTATTTT. Translated: CASSISYLAGNSDTQYF.

The V gene is TRBV2, the J gene TRBJ2-7; D unclear. The CDR3 has 12 amino acids. From germline, CDR1 is SNHLY and CDR2 FYNNEI. V was pared by 5 bases and J by 7 bases, with 12 bases between. The CDR3: CASSHPSSEQYF. The CDR3 DNA reads as TGTGCCAGCAGTCACCCCTCGTCGGAGCAGTACTTC. Full variable domain (missing parts from reference TRBV2 and TRBJ2-7): EPEVTQTPSHQVTQMGQEVILRCVPISNHLYFYWYRQILGQKVEFLVSFYNNEISEKSEIFDDQFSVERPDGSNFTLKIRSTKLEDSAMYFCASSHPSSEQYFGPGTRLTVT.